This record looks at one T cell receptor beta chain sequence and its context. As yet, its antigen is unknown. The CDR3 loop spans 12 amino acids. Deletions cut 1 base from V and 3 bases from J, with 3 bases between. CDR1 and CDR2 (germline): LNHNV, YYDKDF (reference sequence). This entry comes from a study of T cell responses to AZD1222 COVID-19 vaccine. Study-wide results and limits: Elevations in Spike-specific TCR breadth and depth followed administration of two AZD1222 doses.

Clones were sequenced by immunoSEQ multiplex PCR, and TCRdb holds only the in-frame ones, with some missing. The profile covers about 120,000 clones, with under 90% appearing a single time and roughly 6.5% taken by the ten largest. The V call is TRBV15, the J call TRBJ2-5; the D is unclear. This receptor was obtained from an adult in good health. Sequenced here: peripheral blood, sampled on day 0 of AZD1222 vaccination. Here the CDR3 DNA reads TGTGCCACCAGCAGAGCGGAAGAGACCCAGTACTTC. Its translation: CATSRAEETQYF.